One and the same sample provided the 28 T cell receptor beta chains below, sequenced in a study of shared clonotypes between healthy human individuals. The method was immunoSEQ multiplex PCR; TCRdb's version includes in-frame clones alone and lacks a portion of them. The sample shows about 2 million clones, roughly 95% of them seen only once. Cells designated naive CD8 were CD45RO-negative and were positively selected for CCR7, with terminally differentiated effector memory CD45RA+ cells excluded. Sequenced material: naive CD8+ T cells sorted from blood. The receptors stem from a man between 18 and 29 years old in good health.

This sequence joins TRBV19 and TRBJ2-7; tentative D call: TRBD2 (5 bases). V dropped 3 bases and J dropped 1 base, with 13 bases sitting between them. CDR1 is LNHDA, CDR2 SQIVND, per germline (reference sequence). The CDR3 extends over 15 amino acids. Here the CDR3 DNA reads TGTGCCAGTAGTATTAAAGGTTGGGAGTCCTACGAGCAGTACTTC. It specifies CASSIKGWESYEQYF.

This chain uses TRBV28 with TRBJ1-1; 9 bases are shared with TRBD1. The CDR3 loop spans 17 amino acids. Looked up from germline, CDR1 is MDHEN and CDR2 is SYDVKM. J lost 8 bases, V lost 6 bases, and 19 bases had no gene match. For the CDR3, the DNA is TGTGCCAGCAGCACGCACATAGAAGGGACAGGGTGGAAGGAAGCTTTCTTT. Translating it yields CASSTHIEGTGWKEAFF.

The chain employs TRBV4-1 and TRBJ2-3; perhaps D is TRBD1 or TRBD2 (5 bases each). Germline V lookup: CDR1 MGHRA, CDR2 YSYEKL. The CDR3 consists of 16 residues. V lost 4 bases, J lost 1 base, and 15 bases lay in between. CDR3 sequence reads: CASSPNGGMGTDTQYF. The CDR3 DNA reads TGCGCCAGCAGCCCAAATGGGGGAATGGGCACAGATACGCAGTATTTT.

The chain carries TRBV2 and TRBJ2-3, with D unclear. V was trimmed by 6 bases and J by 11 bases, leaving 15 bases between them. CDR1 is SNHLY and CDR2 is FYNNEI in the germline V gene. This CDR3 contains 12 residues. Here the CDR3 DNA reads TGTGCCAGCAGAGCCCAAACAAACCTGCAGTATTTT. Translated, it gives CASRAQTNLQYF.

The chain couples TRBV7-9 to TRBJ2-1, with 8 bases lining up with TRBD2. The CDR3 spans 17 residues. Germline V CDR1 and CDR2: SEHNR, FQNEAQ (reference sequence). Unmatched junction bases numbered 12, after V lost 5 bases and J lost 3 bases. CDR3 region: CASSPPIGLAHYNEQFF. CDR3 nucleotides: TGTGCCAGCAGCCCCCCCATAGGACTAGCTCACTACAATGAGCAGTTCTTC.

In DNA, the CDR3 is TGTGCCTGGAACCGGGATTTATCCGCCTACGAGCAGTACTTC. The encoded protein is CAWNRDLSAYEQYF. The chain recombines TRBV30 with TRBJ2-7; TRBD2 might be the D (5 bases). The CDR3 loop spans 14 amino acids. The germline V gene encodes CDR1 GTSNPN and CDR2 SVGIG (reference sequence). V lost 4 bases and J lost 2, with 15 bases in between.

This chain links TRBV4-2 with TRBJ2-1; 8 nucleotides agree with TRBD2. Germline V gene data show CDR1 as LGHNA and CDR2 as YNFKEQ. V gave up 3 bases and J gave up 0 bases; unmatched junction bases: 7. The CDR3 runs 17 residues. The CDR3 here is CASSQKLAGLSYNEQFF. The CDR3 region has the DNA TGTGCCAGCAGCCAGAAGTTAGCGGGACTCTCCTACAATGAGCAGTTCTTC.

This clone was observed once. The CDR3 region is CASSALNAGNQPQHF. DNA of the CDR3: TGTGCCAGCAGTGCTCTAAATGCAGGCAATCAGCCCCAGCATTTT. The chain uses TRBV2 and TRBJ1-5, with D unresolved. V was pared by 4 bases and J by 2 bases, with 12 bases between. Germline V CDR1 and CDR2: SNHLY, FYNNEI. The length of the CDR3 is 15 residues.

The gene calls are TRBV11-2 and TRBJ1-1; D unclear. V was trimmed by 3 bases and J by 6 bases, leaving 14 bases between them. The V gene's germline CDR1 is SGHAT and CDR2 FQNNGV. The CDR3 consists of 14 residues. The CDR3 here is CASSLVSVGPEAFF. The CDR3 nucleotides are TGTGCCAGCAGCTTGGTCTCAGTAGGACCTGAAGCTTTCTTT.

The chain is built from TRBV27 and TRBJ1-2; 8 nucleotides match TRBD1. Looked up from germline, CDR1 is MNHEY and CDR2 is SMNVEV (reference sequence). The ends lost 4 bases at V and 4 bases at J; junction bases unmatched: 8. The CDR3 is 15 residues long. In DNA form, the CDR3 reads TGTGCCAGCAGTTCCGGACAGGGAGGCACCTATGGCTACACCTTC. It is translated as CASSSGQGGTYGYTF.

The J gene is TRBJ2-5, the V gene TRBV29-1; D is possibly TRBD1 or TRBD2 (5 bases each). V lost 2 bases and J lost 2, with 21 bases in between. CDR1 is SQVTM and CDR2 is ANQGSEA in the germline V gene. The CDR3 extends over 17 amino acids. DNA of the CDR3: TGCAGCGTTGAAAACGGAGGACACTACCCCGATCAAGAGACCCAGTACTTC. Amino acids: CSVENGGHYPDQETQYF.

This chain links TRBV4-2 with TRBJ1-6; 9 nucleotides match TRBD1. There are 16 residues in the CDR3. Germline-derived CDR1 and CDR2 are LGHNA and YNFKEQ. With V trimmed by 0 bases and J by 4 bases, 1 base remained unmatched. CDR3 amino acids: CASSQEGTGYNSPLHF. As DNA, the CDR3 is TGTGCCAGCAGCCAAGAAGGGACAGGGTATAATTCACCCCTCCACTTT.

This sequence joins TRBV10-3 and TRBJ2-2; D is undetermined. Looked up from germline, CDR1 is ENHRY and CDR2 is SYGVKD. The ends were cut back, 6 bases at V and 6 bases at J, with 14 bases in the middle. The CDR3 consists of 14 residues. The CDR3 here is CAIRPSMGSGELFF. The CDR3 bases are TGTGCCATCAGGCCCAGCATGGGGTCCGGGGAGCTGTTTTTT.

This chain uses TRBV5-4 with TRBJ2-2; 9 bases are shared with TRBD2. V dropped 2 bases and J dropped 0; count of bases not matched to a gene: 2. In germline, CDR1 is SGHNT, CDR2 YYREEE (reference sequence). The CDR3 loop spans 16 amino acids. The CDR3 reads CASSFLAGTNTGELFF. DNA for the CDR3: TGTGCCAGCAGCTTCCTAGCGGGGACGAACACCGGGGAGCTGTTTTTT.

This rearrangement joins TRBV28 to TRBJ2-2; 7 bases map to TRBD1. Germline CDR1 reads MDHEN; CDR2 reads SYDVKM. The CDR3 runs to 15 residues. The ends lost 7 bases at V and 3 bases at J; junction bases unmatched: 8. Here the CDR3 reads CASIPDRAYTGELFF. DNA for the CDR3: TGTGCCAGCATTCCTGACAGGGCCTACACCGGGGAGCTGTTTTTT.

This rearrangement joins TRBV13 to TRBJ1-1; D is possibly TRBD1 (6 bases). CDR3 length: 19 residues. The V gene lost 1 base and the J gene lost 1 base, with 22 bases spanning the gap. Germline assignment: CDR1 PRHDT and CDR2 FYEKMQ (reference sequence). The CDR3 loop is CASSLARINREKGNTEAFF. CDR3 coding DNA: TGTGCCAGCAGCTTAGCCAGGATCAACAGGGAGAAGGGGAACACTGAAGCTTTCTTT.

The chain links TRBV6-5 to TRBJ2-1, with a weak D call TRBD2 (6 bases). V lost 7 bases and J lost 2, with 9 bases in between. CDR1 and CDR2 (germline): MNHEY, SVGAGI. The CDR3 runs to 13 residues. CDR3: CASTPGAYNEQFF. CDR3 nucleotides: TGTGCCAGCACACCGGGGGCCTACAATGAGCAGTTCTTC.

This clone was recorded only once. The sample has other DNA sequences that encode this CDR3 too. This sequence joins TRBV27 and TRBJ2-7; weak D call: TRBD2 (5 bases). The CDR3 is 14 residues long. Germline V gene sequence: CDR1 MNHEY, CDR2 SMNVEV (reference sequence). V shed 3 bases and J shed 0 bases, with 9 bases lying between them. The CDR3 reads CASSLAGISYEQYF. DNA of the CDR3: TGTGCCAGCAGTTTGGCCGGGATCTCCTACGAGCAGTACTTC.

The V and J genes are TRBV5-1 and TRBJ2-2; D is uncertain. This CDR3 is 14 amino acids long. Trimming cost V 10 bases and J 5 bases, with 18 bases left between them. Germline values: CDR1 SGHRS, CDR2 YFSETQ. CDR3 in amino acids: CASLPDGRTGELFF. The CDR3 DNA is TGCGCCTCCCTCCCGGATGGTCGGACCGGGGAGCTGTTTTTT.

The V call is TRBV6-5, the J call TRBJ1-2; 7 nucleotides match TRBD1. Germline V gene sequence: CDR1 MNHEY, CDR2 SVGAGI. CDR3 size: 14 residues. Germline trimming cut 2 bases from V and 7 bases from J; bases unmatched to any gene: 7. DNA for the CDR3: TGTGCCAGCAGTTACGGGGAGGGGGCATTTGGCTACACCTTC. Its protein product is CASSYGEGAFGYTF.

The chain couples TRBV27 to TRBJ1-6; TRBD1 is a possible D gene (6 bases). Trimming took 5 bases from V and 7 from J, leaving 15 bases between them. Looked up from germline, CDR1 is MNHEY and CDR2 is SMNVEV (reference sequence). The CDR3 covers 15 residues. This CDR3 reads CASSTDGTRNSPLHF. DNA of the CDR3: TGTGCCAGCAGTACTGACGGGACACGAAATTCACCCCTCCACTTT.

The chain joins TRBV21-1 to TRBJ2-1; TRBD2 is taken as the D call from the table, unchecked against the DNA. TRBV21-1 constitutes a pseudogene. The CDR3 is 17 residues long. CDR3 in DNA: TGTGCCAGCAGGGATATGCGGGCTGCGGGACTTTACAATGAGCAGTTCTTC. As protein: CASRDMRAAGLYNEQFF.

The chain is built from TRBV4-1 and TRBJ1-5; 9 bases fit TRBD1. The CDR3 is 15 residues long. V shed 4 bases and J 4 bases; nucleotides not matched to a gene: 5. CDR1 is MGHRA and CDR2 is YSYEKL in the germline V gene. DNA of the CDR3: TGCGCCAGCAGCCGATGGGACAGGGATAATCAGCCCCAGCATTTT. Protein: CASSRWDRDNQPQHF.

The rearrangement uses TRBV7-7 and TRBJ2-2; TRBD2 matches 9 bases. Germline V gene data show CDR1 as SSHAT and CDR2 as FNYEAQ (reference sequence). The CDR3 is 14 amino acids. The CDR3 DNA sequence: TGTGCTAGCGCGGGGGGGCCTAACACCGGGGAGCTGTTTTTT. Amino acid sequence: CASAGGPNTGELFF.

This chain links TRBV6-5 with TRBJ2-2, with D unclear. CDR3 length equals 16 residues. Germline loops: CDR1 MNHEY, CDR2 SVGAGI. V was shortened by 2 bases and J by 0 bases, with 10 bases between the two germline ends. The CDR3 DNA sequence: TGTGCCAGCAGTTACGGTATGCTAGCGAACACCGGGGAGCTGTTTTTT. Protein sequence: CASSYGMLANTGELFF.

This chain joins TRBV19 and TRBJ2-1; 8 bases map to TRBD2. CDR3 length equals 16 residues. Germline V lookup: CDR1 LNHDA, CDR2 SQIVND (reference sequence). The ends lost 4 bases at V and 4 bases at J; junction bases unmatched: 9. The DNA of the CDR3 is TGTGCCAGTAGTAGCCTGGGAGCGGGGGTGTACAATGAGCAGTTCTTC. This sequence encodes CASSSLGAGVYNEQFF. Combining the CDR3 with reference TRBV19 and TRBJ2-1 gives the whole variable domain DGGITQSPKYLFRKEGQNVTLSCEQNLNHDAMYWYRQDPGQGLRLIYYSQIVNDFQKGDIAEGYSVSREKKESFPLTVTSAQKNPTAFYLCASSSLGAGVYNEQFFGPGTRLTVL.

The chain couples TRBV7-9 to TRBJ2-1; a possible D gene is TRBD2 (6 bases). The ends were cut back, 4 bases at V and 9 bases at J, with 25 bases in the middle. This CDR3 is built from 17 residues. CDR1 is SEHNR, CDR2 FQNEAQ, per germline (reference sequence). The CDR3 sequence is CASSWSEVAEWRGEQFF. CDR3 DNA sequence: TGTGCCAGCAGCTGGTCCGAGGTAGCGGAGTGGCGAGGTGAGCAGTTCTTC. Full variable domain (rest looked up from reference TRBV7-9 and TRBJ2-1): DTGVSQNPRHKITKRGQNVTFRCDPISEHNRLYWYRQTLGQGPEFLTYFQNEAQLEKSRLLSDRFSAERPKGSFSTLEIQRTEQGDSAMYLCASSWSEVAEWRGEQFFGPGTRLTVL.

About this clone: Other DNA sequences of this sample code for an identical CDR3. J is TRBJ2-3 and V is TRBV27; TRBD1 matches at 8 bases. The V gene's germline CDR1 is MNHEY and CDR2 SMNVEV (reference sequence). Trimming took 5 bases from V and 0 from J; bases not matched to a gene: 4. This CDR3 region has 15 residues. CDR3 loop: CASSPRQGSTDTQYF. The CDR3 nucleotides read TGTGCCAGCAGTCCGAGACAGGGGAGCACAGATACGCAGTATTTT.